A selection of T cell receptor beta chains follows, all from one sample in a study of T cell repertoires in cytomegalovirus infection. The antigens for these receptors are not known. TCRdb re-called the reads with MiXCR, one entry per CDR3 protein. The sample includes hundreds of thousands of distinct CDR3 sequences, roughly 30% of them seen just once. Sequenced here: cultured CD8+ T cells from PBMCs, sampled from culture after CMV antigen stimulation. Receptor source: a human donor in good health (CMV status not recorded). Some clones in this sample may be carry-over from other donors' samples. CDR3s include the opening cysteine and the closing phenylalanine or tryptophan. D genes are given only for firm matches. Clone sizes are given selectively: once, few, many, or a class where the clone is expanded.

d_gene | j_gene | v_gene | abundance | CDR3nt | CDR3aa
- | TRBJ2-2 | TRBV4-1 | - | TGCGCCAGCAGCCAATCCCAGGAGGGGCCCGGGGAGCTGTTTTTT | CASSQSQEGPGELFF
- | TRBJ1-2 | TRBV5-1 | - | TGCGCCAGCAGCTCTGGACAACCGGTGGGCTACACCTTC | CASSSGQPVGYTF
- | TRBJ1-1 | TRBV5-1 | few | TGCGCCAGCAGCTTGGCCGCGGGGGGGCCTCCTGAAGCTTTCTTT | CASSLAAGGPPEAFF
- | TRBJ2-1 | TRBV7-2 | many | TGTGCCAGCAGCTTAGACGCCGGCTCCTACAATGAGCAGTTCTTC | CASSLDAGSYNEQFF
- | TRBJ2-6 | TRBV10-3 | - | TGTGCCATCGGTCAAACCGGACAGTACTCTGGGGCCAACGTCCTGACTTTC | CAIGQTGQYSGANVLTF
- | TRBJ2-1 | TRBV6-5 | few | TGTGCCAGCAGTTACCGGAACCCAAGGCATGAGCAGTTCTTC | CASSYRNPRHEQFF
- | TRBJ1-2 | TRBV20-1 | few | TGCAGTGCTAGAGAAAACCCAGGGGACAACTATGGCTACACCTTC | CSARENPGDNYGYTF
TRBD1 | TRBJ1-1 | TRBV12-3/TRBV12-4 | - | TGTGCCAGCAATCGAAGGGACAGGGGTACTGAAGCTTTCTTT | CASNRRDRGTEAFF
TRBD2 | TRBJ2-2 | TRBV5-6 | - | TGTGCCAGCAGCTTGGGCCCTACTAGCGGGGGGGCCGTCTACACCGGGGAGCTGTTTTTT | CASSLGPTSGGAVYTGELFF
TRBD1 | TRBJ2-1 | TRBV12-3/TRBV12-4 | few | TGTGCCAGCAGCCAGGACAGGGCGTTCAATGAGCAGTTCTTC | CASSQDRAFNEQFF
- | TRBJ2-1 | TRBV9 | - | TGTGCCAGCAGCCCTTACGACAGCCAATACAATGAGCAGTTCTTC | CASSPYDSQYNEQFF
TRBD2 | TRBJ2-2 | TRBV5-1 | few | TGCGCCAGCAGCCCGCGAGCGGGGGGGCAGGGCACCGGGGAGCTGTTTTTT | CASSPRAGGQGTGELFF
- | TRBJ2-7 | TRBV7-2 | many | TGTGCCAGCAGCTTAGACGGGGGGCTGCTCAACTACGAGCAGTACTTC | CASSLDGGLLNYEQYF
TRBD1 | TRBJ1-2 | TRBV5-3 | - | TGTGCCAGCAGCTTGGGGACAGCGTTCCCCCTAAGGGGCTATGGCTACACCTTC | CASSLGTAFPLRGYGYTF
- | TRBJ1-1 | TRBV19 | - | TGTGCCAGTAGTATCCCGACAGACCTGAACACTGAAGCTTTCTTT | CASSIPTDLNTEAFF
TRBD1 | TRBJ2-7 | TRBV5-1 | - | TGCGCCAGCAGCTTCACCGACAGGGCCAGCTACTACGAGCAGTACTTC | CASSFTDRASYYEQYF
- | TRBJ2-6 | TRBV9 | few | TGTGCCAGCAGCGTAAGTCAGAGCTCTGGGGCCAACGTCCTGACTTTC | CASSVSQSSGANVLTF
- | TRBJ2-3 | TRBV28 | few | TGTGCCAGCAGTAGCAACCCGACCACAGATACGCAGTATTTT | CASSSNPTTDTQYF
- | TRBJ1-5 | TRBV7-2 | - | TGTGCCAGCCTTGGAGTCTGGGATAGCAAACAGCCCCAGCATTTT | CASLGVWDSKQPQHF
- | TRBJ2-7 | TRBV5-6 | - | TGTGCCAGCAGTTCTGACAGCCCCTACGAGCAGTACTTC | CASSSDSPYEQYF
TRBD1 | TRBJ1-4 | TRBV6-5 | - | TGTGCCAGCAGTTACTCGAGGGACAGGCCTAATGAAAAACTGTTTTTT | CASSYSRDRPNEKLFF
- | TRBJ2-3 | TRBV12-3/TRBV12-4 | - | TGTGCCAGCAGCCTACTAGAAATCACAGATACGCAGTATTTT | CASSLLEITDTQYF